This TCR beta chain was captured in a study of radiotherapy plus CTLA-4 blockade in lung cancer. The CDR3 sequence is 15 residues long. Trimming stripped 0 bases from V and 0 bases from J, with 9 bases between. Germline CDR1 SGDLS, CDR2 YYNGEE. Data came from immunoSEQ multiplex PCR; TCRdb stores just in-frame clones and leaves some out. The sample has 81,000 or so clones, around 83% seen once. Sequencing was performed on peripheral blood, taken from a patient treated with radiotherapy plus ipilimumab. The receptor comes from a human donor with non-small cell lung cancer that progressed on radiotherapy plus ipilimumab. The rearrangement uses TRBV9 and TRBJ1-2, with unresolved D. Written as DNA, the CDR3 is TGTGCCAGCAGCGTAGCGGGAGAAACTAACTATGGCTACACCTTC. This gives the protein CASSVAGETNYGYTF.